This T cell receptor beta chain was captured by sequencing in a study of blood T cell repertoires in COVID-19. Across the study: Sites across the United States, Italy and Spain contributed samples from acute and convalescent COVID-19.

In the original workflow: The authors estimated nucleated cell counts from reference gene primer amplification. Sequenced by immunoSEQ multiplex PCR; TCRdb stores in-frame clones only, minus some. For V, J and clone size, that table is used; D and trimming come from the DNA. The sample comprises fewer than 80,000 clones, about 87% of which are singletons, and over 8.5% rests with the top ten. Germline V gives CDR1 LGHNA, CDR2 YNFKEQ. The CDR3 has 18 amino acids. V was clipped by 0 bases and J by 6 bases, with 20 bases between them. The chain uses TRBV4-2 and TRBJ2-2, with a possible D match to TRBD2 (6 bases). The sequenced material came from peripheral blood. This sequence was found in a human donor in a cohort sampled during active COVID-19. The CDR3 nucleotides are TGTGCCAGCAGCCAAGATAGGCCTTCGGGGGTGTCATCCGGGGAGCTGTTTTTT. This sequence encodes CASSQDRPSGVSSGELFF.